This TCR beta chain comes out of a study of blood T cell repertoires in COVID-19. Germline V CDR1 and CDR2: WNHNN, SYGVQD (reference sequence). The CDR3 contains 16 residues. V gave up 2 bases and J gave up 5 bases; unmatched junction bases: 1. Sequencing was performed with immunoSEQ multiplex PCR; in TCRdb, only in-frame clones are kept and a portion is missing. This sample has about 480,000 clones, with 89% found just once. The V gene is TRBV10-1, the J gene TRBJ2-1; TRBD2 matches at 15 bases. This receptor was obtained from a man aged 18 to 29 with COVID-19, enrolled during active disease. Input material: peripheral blood. For the CDR3, the DNA is TGCGCCAGCAGTGAGGGACTAGCGGGAGGGGACAATGAGCAGTTCTTC. The encoded protein is CASSEGLAGGDNEQFF.